The 11 T cell receptor beta chains in this list originate from one sample, sequenced in a study of cytomegalovirus exposure and HLA in healthy donors (dated by TCRdb to about 2017). Library construction relied on the immunoSEQ multiplex PCR assay. For the multiplex PCR, a mixture combining 60 forward primers for TCR Vbeta segments and 13 reverse primers for TCR Jbeta segments was used. TCRdb stores this immuneACCESS table with in-frame sequences only. Part of the clones is absent; in the studies checked, under half of the shortfall reflects unresolved V genes, and no reason is known for the rest. This sample is represented by 150,000 or so clones; approximately 82% of them were singletons. Roughly 6.7% of the sample comes from the top ten. Sequencing used PBMCs. These receptors all stem from a man aged 45 to 65 in good health and CMV-seropositive.

The sample holds a few counts of this clone. The rearrangement joins TRBV4-1 to TRBJ2-1; 10 bases align to TRBD2. Looked up from germline, CDR1 is MGHRA and CDR2 is YSYEKL. The CDR3 extends over 16 amino acids. With 4 bases clipped from V and 7 bases from J, the junction kept 10 bases outside the gene matches. The CDR3 spells CASSPRASGSLNEQFF. DNA of the CDR3: TGCGCCAGCAGCCCCCGGGCTAGCGGGAGTCTTAATGAGCAGTTCTTC.

V usage is TRBV18 and J usage is TRBJ1-6; D unresolved. The CDR3 is made up of 14 amino acids. V shed 1 base and J shed 8 bases, with 9 bases lying between them. CDR1 is KGHSH, CDR2 LQKENI, per germline. The CDR3 bases are TGTGCCAGCTCACCACGCCGGGGTGATTCACCCCTCCACTTT. Translated: CASSPRRGDSPLHF.

CDR3 protein: CASGQIDQPQHF. CDR3 bases: TGTGCCAGCGGACAGATCGATCAGCCCCAGCATTTT. The rearrangement uses TRBV6-1 and TRBJ1-5, with D possibly matching TRBD1 (6 bases). The CDR3 length is 12 residues. Germline values: CDR1 MNHNS, CDR2 SASEGT. Between the trimmed V and J ends, which lost 8 bases and 5 bases, there was a span of 10 bases.

The genes are TRBV5-6 and TRBJ2-3, with 8 bases aligning to TRBD1. This CDR3 spans 16 amino acids. V gave up 4 bases and J gave up 1 base; unmatched junction bases: 8. The V gene's germline CDR1 is SGHDT and CDR2 YYEEEE. The CDR3 region has the DNA TGTGCCAGCAGCCGAGGGACAGGAGCCCGCACAGATACGCAGTATTTT. Its protein is CASSRGTGARTDTQYF.

The chain carries TRBV2 and TRBJ2-1; tentatively, D is TRBD2 (6 bases). From germline, CDR1 is SNHLY and CDR2 FYNNEI. Trimming removed 6 bases from V and 4 bases from J, with 16 bases in between. The CDR3 contains 15 residues. CDR3 DNA: TGTGCCAGCAGCGGGGGAGAGGTTGGTTACAATGAGCAGTTCTTC. Its protein product is CASSGGEVGYNEQFF.

The chain has TRBV5-6 and TRBJ2-3, with TRBD2 matching 12 bases. The germline V gene has CDR1 SGHDT and CDR2 YYEEEE. This CDR3 has 15 residues. V shed 5 bases and J 3 bases; nucleotides not matched to a gene: 4. CDR3 nucleotide sequence: TGTGCCAGCAGTTCCGGACTAGCGGGGACAGATACGCAGTATTTT. This translates into CASSSGLAGTDTQYF. The full variable domain, its missing parts supplied by reference TRBV5-6 and TRBJ2-3, is DAGVTQSPTHLIKTRGQQVTLRCSPKSGHDTVSWYQQALGQGPQFIFQYYEEEERQRGNFPDRFSGHQFPNYSSELNVNALLLGDSALYLCASSSGLAGTDTQYFGPGTRLTVL.

CDR3: CASSLDIVGNTEAFF. CDR3 coding DNA: TGCGCCAGCAGCTTAGACATCGTGGGGAACACTGAAGCTTTCTTT. V usage is TRBV5-1 and J usage is TRBJ1-1, with D hard to call. Germline V gene data show CDR1 as SGHRS and CDR2 as YFSETQ. The CDR3 runs 15 residues. V shed 2 bases and J shed 1 base, with 12 bases lying between them.

The rearrangement links TRBV7-9 to TRBJ1-1; D might be TRBD1 (5 bases). The CDR3 runs 12 residues. From germline, CDR1 is SEHNR and CDR2 FQNEAQ (reference sequence). V was clipped by 5 bases and J by 6 bases, with 10 bases between them. CDR3 residues: CASSPQGSEAFF. The CDR3 coding sequence is TGTGCCAGCAGCCCCCAGGGCTCTGAAGCTTTCTTT.

The CDR3 is CASSPLNQPQHF. CDR3 nucleotide sequence: TGTGCCAGCAGCCCACTCAATCAGCCCCAGCATTTT. The chain carries TRBV7-8 and TRBJ1-5; D not resolved. The V gene's germline CDR1 is SGHVS and CDR2 FQNEAQ. The V gene lost 5 bases and the J gene lost 3 bases, with 5 bases spanning the gap. The CDR3 length is 12 residues.

This chain uses TRBV19 with TRBJ1-5; 11 bases map to TRBD1. Germline loops: CDR1 LNHDA, CDR2 SQIVND (reference sequence). CDR3 length: 16 amino acids. Trimming cost V 6 bases and J 3 bases; bases outside gene matches: 7. The CDR3 reads CASRPRDRGFNQPQHF. DNA for the CDR3: TGTGCCAGTAGGCCCCGGGACAGGGGGTTCAATCAGCCCCAGCATTTT.

The chain links TRBV5-6 to TRBJ2-1; D call uncertain. The V gene's germline CDR1 is SGHDT and CDR2 YYEEEE. The CDR3 loop spans 12 amino acids. V was cut by 1 base and J by 7 bases, with 6 bases left in between. CDR3 coding DNA: TGTGCCAGCAGCTTGTTAATGAATGAGCAGTTCTTC. It yields the protein CASSLLMNEQFF.